The T cell receptor (beta chain) described here comes from a study of graft-versus-host responses after intestinal transplantation. Study findings and constraints: GvH clones were found in recipient marrow; some appeared first in ileum or blood.

Data came from immunoSEQ multiplex PCR; TCRdb stores just in-frame clones and leaves some out. The sample lists around 9,500 clones; around nine tenths were seen once. In the case of this clone: Its target is unknown.

The TCR originated in a human patient who received an intestinal transplant, so some T cells may come from the graft donor. The sequencing used PBMCs, collected approximately 240 days after intestinal transplant.

The CDR3 loop reads CASSPRGREGIQYF. CDR3 in DNA: TGTGCCAGCAGCCCCCGAGGGCGGGAAGGCATTCAGTACTTC. The chain joins TRBV9 to TRBJ2-4; tentatively, D is TRBD2 (6 bases). The CDR3 is made up of 14 amino acids. In germline, CDR1 is SGDLS, CDR2 YYNGEE. V dropped 4 bases and J dropped 9 bases, with 17 bases sitting between them.